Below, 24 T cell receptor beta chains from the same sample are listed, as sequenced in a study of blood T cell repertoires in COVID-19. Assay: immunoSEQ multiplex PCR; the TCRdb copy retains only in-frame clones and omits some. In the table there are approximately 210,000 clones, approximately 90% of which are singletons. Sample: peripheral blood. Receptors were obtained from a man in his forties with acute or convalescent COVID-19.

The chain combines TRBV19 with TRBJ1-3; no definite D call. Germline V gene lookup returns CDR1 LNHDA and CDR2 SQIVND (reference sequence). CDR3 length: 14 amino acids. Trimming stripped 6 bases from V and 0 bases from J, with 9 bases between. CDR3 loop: CASSDSHSGNTIYF. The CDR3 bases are TGTGCCAGTAGCGACTCTCACTCTGGAAACACCATATATTTT.

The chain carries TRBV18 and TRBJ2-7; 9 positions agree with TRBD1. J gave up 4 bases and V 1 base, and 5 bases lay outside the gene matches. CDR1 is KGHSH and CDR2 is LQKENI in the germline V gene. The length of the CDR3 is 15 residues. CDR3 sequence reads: CASSPRQGENYEQYF. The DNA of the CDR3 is TGTGCCAGCTCACCACGACAGGGGGAAAATTACGAGCAGTACTTC. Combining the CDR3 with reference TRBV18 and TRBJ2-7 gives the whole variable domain NAGVMQNPRHLVRRRGQEARLRCSPMKGHSHVYWYRQLPEEGLKFMVYLQKENIIDESGMPKERFSAEFPKEGPSILRIQQVVRGDSAAYFCASSPRQGENYEQYFGPGTRLTVT.

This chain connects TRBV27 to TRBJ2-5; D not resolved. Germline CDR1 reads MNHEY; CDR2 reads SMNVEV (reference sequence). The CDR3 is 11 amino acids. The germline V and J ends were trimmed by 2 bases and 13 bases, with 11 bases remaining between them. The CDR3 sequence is CASSLGLSWYF. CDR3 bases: TGTGCCAGCAGTTTAGGCCTCTCCTGGTACTTC.

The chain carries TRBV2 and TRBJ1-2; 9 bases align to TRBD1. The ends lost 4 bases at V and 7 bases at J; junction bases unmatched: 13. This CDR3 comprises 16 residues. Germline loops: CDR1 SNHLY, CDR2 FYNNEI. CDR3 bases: TGTGCCAGCAGTGCCCGGACAGGGGATAATTTGGGTGGCTACACCTTC. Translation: CASSARTGDNLGGYTF.

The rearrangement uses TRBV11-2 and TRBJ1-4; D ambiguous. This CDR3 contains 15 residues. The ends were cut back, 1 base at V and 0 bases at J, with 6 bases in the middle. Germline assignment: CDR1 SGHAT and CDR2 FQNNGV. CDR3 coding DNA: TGTGCCAGCAGCTTAGTGGCTGCAACTAATGAAAAACTGTTTTTT. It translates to CASSLVAATNEKLFF.

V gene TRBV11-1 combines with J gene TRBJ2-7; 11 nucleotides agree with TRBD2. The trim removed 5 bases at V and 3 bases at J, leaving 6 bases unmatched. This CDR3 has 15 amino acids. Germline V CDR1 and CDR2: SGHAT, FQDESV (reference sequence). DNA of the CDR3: TGTGCCAGCAGCGAGGGACTAGCGGCCTACTACGAGCAGTACTTC. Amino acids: CASSEGLAAYYEQYF. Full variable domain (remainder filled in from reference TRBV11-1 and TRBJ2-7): EAEVAQSPRYKITEKSQAVAFWCDPISGHATLYWYRQILGQGPELLVQFQDESVVDDSQLPKDRFSAERLKGVDSTLKIQPAELGDSAMYLCASSEGLAAYYEQYFGPGTRLTVT.

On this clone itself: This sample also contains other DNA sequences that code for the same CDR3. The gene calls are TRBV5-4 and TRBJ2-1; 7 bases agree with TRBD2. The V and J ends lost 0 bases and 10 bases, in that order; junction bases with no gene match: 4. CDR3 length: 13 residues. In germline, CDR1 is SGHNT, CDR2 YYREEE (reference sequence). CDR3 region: CASSLVGGGEQFF. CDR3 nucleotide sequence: TGTGCCAGCAGCTTGGTTGGGGGAGGGGAGCAGTTCTTC.

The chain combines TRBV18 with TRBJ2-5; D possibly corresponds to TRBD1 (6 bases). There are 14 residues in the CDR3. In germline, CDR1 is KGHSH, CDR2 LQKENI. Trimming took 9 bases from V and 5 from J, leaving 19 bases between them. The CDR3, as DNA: TGTGCCAGTTCCGGACGCTGGGGGCAGGAGACCCAGTACTTC. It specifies CASSGRWGQETQYF.

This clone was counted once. CDR3 amino acids: CASSPQGVYEKLFF. In nucleotides, the CDR3 is TGCGCCAGCAGCCCCCAGGGCGTGTATGAAAAACTGTTTTTT. The V gene is TRBV5-1, the J gene TRBJ1-4; the D gene is possibly TRBD1 (5 bases). V lost 4 bases and J 6 bases, leaving 13 bases between the germline ends. Germline CDR1 SGHRS, CDR2 YFSETQ. This CDR3 region has 14 residues.

CDR3 protein: CASSLGNNYGYTF. The CDR3 DNA sequence: TGTGCCAGCAGTTTAGGTAATAACTATGGCTACACCTTC. V and J are TRBV12-3 or TRBV12-4 and TRBJ1-2; unclear D gene. CDR3 size: 13 residues. V lost 1 base and J 1 base, leaving 4 bases between the germline ends.

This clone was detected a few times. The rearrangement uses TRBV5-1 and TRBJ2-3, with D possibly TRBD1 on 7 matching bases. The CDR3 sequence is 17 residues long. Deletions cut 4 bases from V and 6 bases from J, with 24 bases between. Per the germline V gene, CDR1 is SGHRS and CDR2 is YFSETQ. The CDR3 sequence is CASSLEAGLEGGDTQYF. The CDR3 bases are TGCGCCAGCAGCCTGGAAGCGGGCCTCGAAGGGGGCGATACGCAGTATTTT.

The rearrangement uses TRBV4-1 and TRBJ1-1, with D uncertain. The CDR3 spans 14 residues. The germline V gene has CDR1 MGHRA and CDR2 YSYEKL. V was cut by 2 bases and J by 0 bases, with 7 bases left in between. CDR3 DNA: TGCGCCAGCAGCCAACACGGGGTGAACACTGAAGCTTTCTTT. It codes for CASSQHGVNTEAFF.

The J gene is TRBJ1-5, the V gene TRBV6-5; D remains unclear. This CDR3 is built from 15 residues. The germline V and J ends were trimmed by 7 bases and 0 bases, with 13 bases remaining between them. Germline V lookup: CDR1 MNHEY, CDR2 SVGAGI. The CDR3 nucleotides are TGTGCCAGCACCGCCTCGGTGTATAGCAATCAGCCCCAGCATTTT. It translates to CASTASVYSNQPQHF.

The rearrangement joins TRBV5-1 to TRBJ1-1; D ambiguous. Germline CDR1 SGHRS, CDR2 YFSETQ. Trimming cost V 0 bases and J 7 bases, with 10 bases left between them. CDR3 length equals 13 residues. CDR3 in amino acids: CASSLDAVGEAFF. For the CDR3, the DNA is TGCGCCAGCAGCTTGGACGCGGTAGGTGAAGCTTTCTTT.

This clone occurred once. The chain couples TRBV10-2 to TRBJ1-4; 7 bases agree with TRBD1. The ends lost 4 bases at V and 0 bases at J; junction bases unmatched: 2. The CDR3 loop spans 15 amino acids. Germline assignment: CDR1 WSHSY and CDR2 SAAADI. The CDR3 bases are TGCGCCAGCAGTGGACAGGGAACAACTAATGAAAAACTGTTTTTT. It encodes CASSGQGTTNEKLFF.

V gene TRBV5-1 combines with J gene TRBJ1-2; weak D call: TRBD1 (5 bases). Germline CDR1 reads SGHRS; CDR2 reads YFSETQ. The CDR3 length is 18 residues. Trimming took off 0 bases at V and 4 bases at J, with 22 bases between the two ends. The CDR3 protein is CASSLAGGVRGTSYGYTF. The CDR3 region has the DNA TGCGCCAGCAGCTTGGCCGGAGGGGTTAGAGGAACTTCCTATGGCTACACCTTC.

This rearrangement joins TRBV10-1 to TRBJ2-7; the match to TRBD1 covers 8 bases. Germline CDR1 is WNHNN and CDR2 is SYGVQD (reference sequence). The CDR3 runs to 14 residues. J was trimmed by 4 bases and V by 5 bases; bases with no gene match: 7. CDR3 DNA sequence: TGCGCCAGCAGTCCTCTAGGACAGGGTTACGAGCAGTACTTC. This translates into CASSPLGQGYEQYF.

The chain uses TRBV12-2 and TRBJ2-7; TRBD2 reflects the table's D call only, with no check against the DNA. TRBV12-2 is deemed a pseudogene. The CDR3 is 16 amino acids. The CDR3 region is CASRAFEGGATYEQYF. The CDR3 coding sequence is TGTGCAAGTCGCGCCTTTGAGGGCGGTGCTACCTACGAGCAGTACTTC.

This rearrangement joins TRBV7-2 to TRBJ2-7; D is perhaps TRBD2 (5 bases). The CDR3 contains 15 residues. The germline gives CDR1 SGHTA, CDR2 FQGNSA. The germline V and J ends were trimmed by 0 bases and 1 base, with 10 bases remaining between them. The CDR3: CASSLASGRSYEQYF. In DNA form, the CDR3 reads TGTGCCAGCAGCTTAGCCAGCGGCAGGTCCTACGAGCAGTACTTC.

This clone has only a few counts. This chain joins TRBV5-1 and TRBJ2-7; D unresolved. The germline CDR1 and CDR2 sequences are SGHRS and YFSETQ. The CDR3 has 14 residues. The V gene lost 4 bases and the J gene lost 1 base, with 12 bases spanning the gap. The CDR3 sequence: CASSPGPFSYEQYF. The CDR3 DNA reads TGCGCCAGCAGCCCTGGGCCCTTTTCCTACGAGCAGTACTTC.

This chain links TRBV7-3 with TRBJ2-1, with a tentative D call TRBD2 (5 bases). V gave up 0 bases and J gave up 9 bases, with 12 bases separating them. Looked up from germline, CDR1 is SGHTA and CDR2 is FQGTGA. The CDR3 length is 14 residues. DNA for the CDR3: TGTGCCAGCAGCTTAACAAAGGGAGTCGGTGAGCAGTTCTTC. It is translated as CASSLTKGVGEQFF.

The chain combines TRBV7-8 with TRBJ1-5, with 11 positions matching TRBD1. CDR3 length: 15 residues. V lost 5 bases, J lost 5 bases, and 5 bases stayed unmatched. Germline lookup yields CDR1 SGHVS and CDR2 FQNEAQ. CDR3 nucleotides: TGTGCCAGCAGCCCGGGACAGGGGGGATATCAGCCCCAGCATTTT. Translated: CASSPGQGGYQPQHF.

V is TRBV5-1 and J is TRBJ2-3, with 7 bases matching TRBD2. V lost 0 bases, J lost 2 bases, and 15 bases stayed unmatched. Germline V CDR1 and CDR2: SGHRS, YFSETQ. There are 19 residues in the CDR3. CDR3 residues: CASSLVLTGGGPHTDTQYF. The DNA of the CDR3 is TGCGCCAGCAGCTTGGTTCTCACGGGGGGAGGACCCCACACAGATACGCAGTATTTT.

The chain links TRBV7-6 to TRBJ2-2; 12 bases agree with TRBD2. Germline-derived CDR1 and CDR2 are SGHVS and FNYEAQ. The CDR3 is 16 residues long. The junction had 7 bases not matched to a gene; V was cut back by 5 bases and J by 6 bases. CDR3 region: CASSPETSGSSGELFF. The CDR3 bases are TGTGCCAGCAGCCCTGAGACTAGCGGGAGCTCCGGGGAGCTGTTTTTT.